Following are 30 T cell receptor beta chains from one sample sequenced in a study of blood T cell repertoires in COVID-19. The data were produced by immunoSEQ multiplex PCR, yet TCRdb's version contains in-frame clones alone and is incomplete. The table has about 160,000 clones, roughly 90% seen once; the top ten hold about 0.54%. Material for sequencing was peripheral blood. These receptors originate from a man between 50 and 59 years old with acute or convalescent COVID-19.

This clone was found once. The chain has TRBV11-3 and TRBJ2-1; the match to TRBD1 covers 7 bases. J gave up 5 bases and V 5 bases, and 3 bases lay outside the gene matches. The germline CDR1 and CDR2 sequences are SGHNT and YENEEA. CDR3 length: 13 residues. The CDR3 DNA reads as TGTGCCAGCAGCCACGGGACAGACAATGAGCAGTTCTTC. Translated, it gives CASSHGTDNEQFF.

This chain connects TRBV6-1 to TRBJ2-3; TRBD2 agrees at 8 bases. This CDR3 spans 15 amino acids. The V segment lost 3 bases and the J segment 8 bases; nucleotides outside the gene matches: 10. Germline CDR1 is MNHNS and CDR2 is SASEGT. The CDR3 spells CASSESPGTRATQYF. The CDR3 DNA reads TGTGCCAGCAGTGAGTCACCAGGGACTAGGGCTACGCAGTATTTT.

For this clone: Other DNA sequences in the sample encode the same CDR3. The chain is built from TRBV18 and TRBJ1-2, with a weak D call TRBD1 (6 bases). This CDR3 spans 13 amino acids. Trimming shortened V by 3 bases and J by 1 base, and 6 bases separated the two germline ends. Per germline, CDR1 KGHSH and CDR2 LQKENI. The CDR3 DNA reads TGTGCCAGCTCACCGGACAGTAACTATGGCTACACCTTC. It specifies CASSPDSNYGYTF. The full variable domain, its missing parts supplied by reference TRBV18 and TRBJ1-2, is NAGVMQNPRHLVRRRGQEARLRCSPMKGHSHVYWYRQLPEEGLKFMVYLQKENIIDESGMPKERFSAEFPKEGPSILRIQQVVRGDSAAYFCASSPDSNYGYTFGSGTRLTVV.

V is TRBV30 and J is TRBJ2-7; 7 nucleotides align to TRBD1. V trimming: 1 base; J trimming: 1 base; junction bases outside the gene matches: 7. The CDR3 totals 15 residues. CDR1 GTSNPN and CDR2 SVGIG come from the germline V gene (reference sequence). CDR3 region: CAWSGTGVHSYEQYF. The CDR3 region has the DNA TGTGCCTGGAGTGGAACAGGGGTACATTCCTACGAGCAGTACTTC.

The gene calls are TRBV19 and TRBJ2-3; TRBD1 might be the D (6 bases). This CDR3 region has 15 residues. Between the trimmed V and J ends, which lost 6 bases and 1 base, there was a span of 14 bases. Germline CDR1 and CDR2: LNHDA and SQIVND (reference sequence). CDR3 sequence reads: CASRAGAFGTDTQYF. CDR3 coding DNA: TGTGCCAGTAGGGCAGGGGCGTTTGGCACAGATACGCAGTATTTT. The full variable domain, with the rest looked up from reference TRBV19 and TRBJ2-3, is DGGITQSPKYLFRKEGQNVTLSCEQNLNHDAMYWYRQDPGQGLRLIYYSQIVNDFQKGDIAEGYSVSREKKESFPLTVTSAQKNPTAFYLCASRAGAFGTDTQYFGPGTRLTVL.

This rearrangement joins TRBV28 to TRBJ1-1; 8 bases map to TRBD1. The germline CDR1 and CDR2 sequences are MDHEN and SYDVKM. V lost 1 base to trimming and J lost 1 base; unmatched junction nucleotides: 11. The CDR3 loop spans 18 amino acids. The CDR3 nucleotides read TGTGCCAGCAGTTTATCACCCGCAGCCGGGACAGGGAACACTGAAGCTTTCTTT. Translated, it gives CASSLSPAAGTGNTEAFF.

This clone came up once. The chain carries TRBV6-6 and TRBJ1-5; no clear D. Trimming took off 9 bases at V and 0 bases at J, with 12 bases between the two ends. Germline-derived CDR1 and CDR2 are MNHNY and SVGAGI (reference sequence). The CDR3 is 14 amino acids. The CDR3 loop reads CASHPIDSNQPQHF. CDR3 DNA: TGTGCCAGTCACCCCATAGATAGCAATCAGCCCCAGCATTTT.

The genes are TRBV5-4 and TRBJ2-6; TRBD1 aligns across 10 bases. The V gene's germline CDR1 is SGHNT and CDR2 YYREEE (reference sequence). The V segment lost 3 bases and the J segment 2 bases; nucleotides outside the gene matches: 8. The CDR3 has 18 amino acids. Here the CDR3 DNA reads TGTGCCAGCAGCTCCCGACAGGGGGCTAATACTGGGGCCAACGTCCTGACTTTC. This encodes CASSSRQGANTGANVLTF. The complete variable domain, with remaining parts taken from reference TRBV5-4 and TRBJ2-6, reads ETGVTQSPTHLIKTRGQQVTLRCSSQSGHNTVSWYQQALGQGPQFIFQYYREEENGRGNFPPRFSGLQFPNYSSELNVNALELDDSALYLCASSSRQGANTGANVLTFGAGSRLTVL.

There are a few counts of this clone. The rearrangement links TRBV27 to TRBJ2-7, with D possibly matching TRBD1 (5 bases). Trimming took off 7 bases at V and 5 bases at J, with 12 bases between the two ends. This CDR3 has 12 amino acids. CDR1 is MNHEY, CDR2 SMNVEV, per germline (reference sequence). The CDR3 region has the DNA TGTGCCAGCAAGGGGAATGGTCACGAGCAGTACGTC. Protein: CASKGNGHEQYV.

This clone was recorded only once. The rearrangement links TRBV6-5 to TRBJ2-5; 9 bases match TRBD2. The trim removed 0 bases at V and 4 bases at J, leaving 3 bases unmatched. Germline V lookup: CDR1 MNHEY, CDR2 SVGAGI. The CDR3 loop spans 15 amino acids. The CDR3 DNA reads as TGTGCCAGCAGTTACTCCGGCGGGAGGGGAGAGACCCAGTACTTC. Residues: CASSYSGGRGETQYF.

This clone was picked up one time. CDR3 coding DNA: TGTGCCAGCAGCTTAGAGTTAGCGGGGGCCGAGGATGAGCAGTTCTTC. Translating gives CASSLELAGAEDEQFF. The gene calls are TRBV7-8 and TRBJ2-1, with TRBD2 identical over 9 bases. CDR3 size: 16 residues. The V segment lost 1 base and the J segment 8 bases; nucleotides outside the gene matches: 9. The germline gives CDR1 SGHVS, CDR2 FQNEAQ.

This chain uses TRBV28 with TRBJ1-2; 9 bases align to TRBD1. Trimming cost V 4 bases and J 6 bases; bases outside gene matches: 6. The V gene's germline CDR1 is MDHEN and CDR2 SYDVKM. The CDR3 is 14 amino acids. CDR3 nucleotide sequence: TGTGCCAGCAGTTCTAACAGGGGGCGGCATGGCTACACCTTC. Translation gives CASSSNRGRHGYTF.

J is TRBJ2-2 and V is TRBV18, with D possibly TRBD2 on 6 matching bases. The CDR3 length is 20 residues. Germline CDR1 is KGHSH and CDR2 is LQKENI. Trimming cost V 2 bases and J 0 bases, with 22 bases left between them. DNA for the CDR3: TGTGCCAGCTCACCAAGCCCGGCGGGAACCTATCTCTCGAACACCGGGGAGCTGTTTTTT. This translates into CASSPSPAGTYLSNTGELFF.

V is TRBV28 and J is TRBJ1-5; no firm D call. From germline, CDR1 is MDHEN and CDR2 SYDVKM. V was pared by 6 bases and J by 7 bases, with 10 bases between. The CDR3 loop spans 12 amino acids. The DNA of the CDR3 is TGTGCCAGCAGGCTCTGGGCCCAGCCCCAGCATTTT. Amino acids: CASRLWAQPQHF.

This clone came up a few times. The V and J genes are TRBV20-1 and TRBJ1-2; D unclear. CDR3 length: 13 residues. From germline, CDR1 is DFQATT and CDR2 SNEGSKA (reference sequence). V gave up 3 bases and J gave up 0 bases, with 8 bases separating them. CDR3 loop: CSASTGANYGYTF. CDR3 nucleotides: TGCAGTGCTAGTACGGGAGCTAACTATGGCTACACCTTC.

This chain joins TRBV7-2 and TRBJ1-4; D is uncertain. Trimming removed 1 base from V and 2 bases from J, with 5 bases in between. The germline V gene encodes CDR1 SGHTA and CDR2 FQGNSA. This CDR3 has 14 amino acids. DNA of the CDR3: TGTGCCAGCAGCTTAGGGCAGACTAATGAAAAACTGTTTTTT. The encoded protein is CASSLGQTNEKLFF.

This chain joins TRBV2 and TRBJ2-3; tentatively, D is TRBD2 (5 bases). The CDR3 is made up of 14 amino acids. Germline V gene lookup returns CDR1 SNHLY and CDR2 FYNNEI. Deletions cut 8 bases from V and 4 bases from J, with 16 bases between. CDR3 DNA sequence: TGTGCCAGCGGGGAGAGGGCAGGTCCAGATACGCAGTATTTT. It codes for CASGERAGPDTQYF.

In DNA form, the CDR3 reads TGTGCCAGTACGGGGAGTCGTGGTCAGCCCCAGCATTTT. The encoded protein is CASTGSRGQPQHF. The chain couples TRBV19 to TRBJ1-5; D is ambiguous. V lost 7 bases, J lost 6 bases, and 13 bases lay in between. The CDR3 extends over 13 amino acids. Germline CDR1 LNHDA, CDR2 SQIVND (reference sequence).

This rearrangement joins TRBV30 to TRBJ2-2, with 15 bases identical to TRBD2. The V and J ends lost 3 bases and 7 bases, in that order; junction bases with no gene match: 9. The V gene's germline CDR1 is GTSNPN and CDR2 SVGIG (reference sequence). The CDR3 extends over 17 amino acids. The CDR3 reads CAWSYGLAGGPYGELFF. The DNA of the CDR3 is TGTGCCTGGAGCTACGGACTAGCGGGAGGGCCCTACGGGGAGCTGTTTTTT.

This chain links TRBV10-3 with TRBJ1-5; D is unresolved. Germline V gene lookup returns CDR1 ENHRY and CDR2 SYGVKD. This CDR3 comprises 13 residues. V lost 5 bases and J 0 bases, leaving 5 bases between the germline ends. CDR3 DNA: TGTGCCATCAGTTCAGATAGCAATCAGCCCCAGCATTTT. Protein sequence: CAISSDSNQPQHF.

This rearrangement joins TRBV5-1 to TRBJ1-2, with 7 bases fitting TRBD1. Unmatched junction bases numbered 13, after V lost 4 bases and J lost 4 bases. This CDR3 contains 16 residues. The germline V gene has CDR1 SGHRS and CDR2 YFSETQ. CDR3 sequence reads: CASSIGGEGLVYGYTF. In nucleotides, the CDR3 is TGCGCCAGCAGCATAGGGGGCGAGGGGTTGGTCTATGGCTACACCTTC.

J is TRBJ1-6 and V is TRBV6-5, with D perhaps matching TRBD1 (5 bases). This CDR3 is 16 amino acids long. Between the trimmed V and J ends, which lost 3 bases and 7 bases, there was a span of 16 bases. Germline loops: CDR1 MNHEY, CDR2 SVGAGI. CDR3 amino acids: CASSYRIAGRNSPLHF. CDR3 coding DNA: TGTGCCAGCAGTTATAGGATCGCAGGGAGGAATTCACCCCTCCACTTT.

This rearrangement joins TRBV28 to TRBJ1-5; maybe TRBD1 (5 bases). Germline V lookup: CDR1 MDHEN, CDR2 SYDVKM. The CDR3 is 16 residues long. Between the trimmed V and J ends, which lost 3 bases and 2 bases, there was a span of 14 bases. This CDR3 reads CASSLQTGSRNQPQHF. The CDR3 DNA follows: TGTGCCAGCAGTTTGCAAACAGGTTCGCGCAATCAGCCCCAGCATTTT.

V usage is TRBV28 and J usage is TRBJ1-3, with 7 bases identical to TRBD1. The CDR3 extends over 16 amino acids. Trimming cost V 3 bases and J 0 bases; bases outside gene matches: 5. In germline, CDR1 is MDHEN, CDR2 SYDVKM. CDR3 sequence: CASSFPGQRSGNTIYF. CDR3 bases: TGTGCCAGCAGTTTTCCGGGACAGCGCTCTGGAAACACCATATATTTT.

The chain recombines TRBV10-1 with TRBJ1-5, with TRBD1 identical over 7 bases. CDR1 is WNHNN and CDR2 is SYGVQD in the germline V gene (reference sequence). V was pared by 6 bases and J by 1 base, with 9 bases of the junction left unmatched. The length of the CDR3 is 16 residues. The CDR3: CASRSRQGRSNQPQHF. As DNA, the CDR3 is TGCGCCAGCAGGTCCCGACAGGGTAGGAGCAATCAGCCCCAGCATTTT.

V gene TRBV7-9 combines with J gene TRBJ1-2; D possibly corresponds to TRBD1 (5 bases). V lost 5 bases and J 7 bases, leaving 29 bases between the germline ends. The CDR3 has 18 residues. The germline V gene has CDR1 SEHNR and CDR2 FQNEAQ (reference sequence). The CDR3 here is CASSETFAGWAAMVGYTF. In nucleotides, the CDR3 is TGTGCCAGCAGCGAAACTTTCGCAGGGTGGGCGGCTATGGTTGGCTACACCTTC.

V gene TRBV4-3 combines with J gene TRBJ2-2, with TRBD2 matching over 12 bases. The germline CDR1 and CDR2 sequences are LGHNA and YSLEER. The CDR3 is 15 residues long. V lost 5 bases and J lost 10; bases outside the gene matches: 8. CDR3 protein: CASSSRLAGVLELFF. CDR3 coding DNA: TGCGCCAGCAGCTCCCGACTAGCGGGGGTACTGGAGCTGTTTTTT.

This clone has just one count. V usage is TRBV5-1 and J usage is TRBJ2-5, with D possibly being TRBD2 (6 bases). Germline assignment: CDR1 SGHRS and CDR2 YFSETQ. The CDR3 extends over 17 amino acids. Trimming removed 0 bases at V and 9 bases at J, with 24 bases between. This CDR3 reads CASSLAVSGGIRRAQYF. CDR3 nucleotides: TGCGCCAGCAGCTTGGCGGTTAGCGGAGGAATCCGCCGGGCCCAGTACTTC.

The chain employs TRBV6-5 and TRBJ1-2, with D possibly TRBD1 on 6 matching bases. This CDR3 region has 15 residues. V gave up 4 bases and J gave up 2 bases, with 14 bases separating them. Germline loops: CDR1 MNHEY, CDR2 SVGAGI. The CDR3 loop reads CASSFFGQLNYGYTF. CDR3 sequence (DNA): TGTGCCAGCAGTTTTTTTGGACAGTTAAACTATGGCTACACCTTC.

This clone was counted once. CDR3 sequence (DNA): TGTGCCAGCAGCTTATCGAGGGCGCAGGAATCTGGCTACACCTTC. Encoded protein: CASSLSRAQESGYTF. This chain uses TRBV7-2 with TRBJ1-2, with unresolved D. This CDR3 has 15 amino acids. Germline lookup yields CDR1 SGHTA and CDR2 FQGNSA. V dropped 2 bases and J dropped 7 bases, with 17 bases sitting between them.